This entry lists 7 T cell receptor beta chains sequenced from one sample in a study of T cell responses to AZD1222 COVID-19 vaccine. The assay was immunoSEQ multiplex PCR, and TCRdb's table has in-frame clones only and misses some. The repertoire holds 150,000 to 200,000 clones, with about 92% as singletons. The sequencing used peripheral blood, collected on day 0 of AZD1222 vaccination. The receptors were gathered from an adult in good health.

The chain combines TRBV30 with TRBJ2-1, with 8 bases lining up with TRBD1. Germline assignment: CDR1 GTSNPN and CDR2 SVGIG (reference sequence). The CDR3 runs 15 residues. The J segment lost 2 bases and the V segment lost 3 bases, leaving 6 bases of the junction unmatched. CDR3 in DNA: TGTGCCTGGAGCCTCGGACAGGGCCCCTACAATGAGCAGTTCTTC. Protein sequence: CAWSLGQGPYNEQFF.

The chain has TRBV13 and TRBJ1-6, with TRBD1 matching 9 bases. V dropped 3 bases and J dropped 8; count of bases not matched to a gene: 8. The CDR3 contains 16 residues. CDR1 and CDR2 from the germline V gene are PRHDT and FYEKMQ (reference sequence). The CDR3 protein is CASSFKTGGGDSPLHF. The CDR3 nucleotides are TGTGCCAGCAGCTTTAAGACAGGGGGAGGGGATTCACCCCTCCACTTT.

This chain connects TRBV27 to TRBJ2-7, with a possible D match to TRBD1 (5 bases). V was shortened by 3 bases and J by 4 bases, with 16 bases between the two germline ends. CDR1 is MNHEY, CDR2 SMNVEV, per germline (reference sequence). This CDR3 has 15 residues. In nucleotides, the CDR3 is TGTGCCAGCAGTTTGGGGCTTGTGAGTATTTACGAGCAGTACTTC. It codes for CASSLGLVSIYEQYF.

This chain joins TRBV4-1 and TRBJ1-5, with D maybe TRBD1 (5 bases). Germline lookup yields CDR1 MGHRA and CDR2 YSYEKL. Deletions cut 4 bases from V and 6 bases from J, with 22 bases between. The CDR3 contains 17 residues. The CDR3 DNA reads as TGCGCCAGCAGCCTCCGAACGTTCAGGGATTTCGGTCAGCCCCAGCATTTT. This codes for CASSLRTFRDFGQPQHF.

The chain is built from TRBV5-5 and TRBJ1-6; TRBD1 matches at 7 bases. CDR1 and CDR2 (germline): SGHKS, YYEKEE (reference sequence). CDR3 length: 15 residues. J lost 4 bases, V lost 4 bases, and 5 bases had no gene match. The CDR3: CASSPRTGYNSPLHF. The CDR3 DNA follows: TGTGCCAGCAGCCCCCGGACAGGTTATAATTCACCCCTCCACTTT.

The chain employs TRBV18 and TRBJ2-1; 9 bases match TRBD2. The CDR3 totals 16 residues. V lost 6 bases and J lost 3; bases outside the gene matches: 9. Germline lookup yields CDR1 KGHSH and CDR2 LQKENI. The CDR3 reads CASSPAGLARYNEQFF. CDR3 sequence (DNA): TGTGCCAGCTCCCCAGCAGGACTAGCGCGCTACAATGAGCAGTTCTTC.

This chain links TRBV7-9 with TRBJ1-1; D is unclear. Germline assignment: CDR1 SEHNR and CDR2 FQNEAQ (reference sequence). V was cut by 5 bases and J by 0 bases, with 10 bases left in between. The CDR3 runs to 14 residues. The CDR3 region has the DNA TGTGCCAGCAGCCTGGACTGGGTGAACACTGAAGCTTTCTTT. Its translation: CASSLDWVNTEAFF.